These T cell receptor beta chains were read from a single sample in a study of shared clonotypes between healthy human individuals. Only in-frame clones appear in the TCRdb table, and some are missing; sequencing was by immunoSEQ multiplex PCR. The table lists about half a million clones, roughly 78% of them singletons, with over 9.5% in the top ten. The specimen was PBMCs. Every receptor here comes from a woman in her forties in good health. Some clones in this sample may be carry-over from other donors' samples. Each CDR3 is given with its conserved first and last residue. The order of the fields is J gene, V gene, clone size, D gene, CDR3 protein, CDR3 DNA. The D gene is left open where the match is weak. Size tells how often a clone was seen (once, few, many) or the class of an expanded clone, and some rows leave it out.

>TRBJ2-1|TRBV28|-|TRBD2
CASSSPGGYNEQFF
TGTGCCAGCAGTTCTCCCGGGGGGTACAATGAGCAGTTCTTC
>TRBJ1-1|TRBV7-2|-|-
CASSRLEWSTEAFF
TGTGCCAGCAGCCGTTTGGAGTGGAGCACTGAAGCTTTCTTT
>TRBJ1-1|TRBV5-4|-|TRBD1
CASSRPQGVLTEAFF
TGTGCCAGCAGCCGTCCACAGGGGGTTCTCACTGAAGCTTTCTTT
>TRBJ1-4|TRBV5-6|-|-
CASSLGLANEKLFF
TGTGCCAGCAGCCTGGGACTGGCGAATGAAAAACTGTTTTTT
>TRBJ2-1|TRBV5-1|-|TRBD2
CASSGSGSANEQFF
TGCGCCAGCAGCGGTAGCGGGAGTGCCAATGAGCAGTTCTTC
>TRBJ2-4|TRBV11-2|once|-
CASSLRPWAKNIQYF
TGTGCCAGCAGCTTAAGGCCGTGGGCCAAAAACATTCAGTACTTC
>TRBJ2-7|TRBV28|-|-
CASSLFGTRHEQYF
TGTGCCAGCAGCCTCTTTGGGACTCGCCACGAGCAGTACTTC
>TRBJ1-1|TRBV5-1|-|TRBD1
CASTRGQGHGNTEAFF
TGCGCCAGCACAAGGGGACAGGGACATGGGAACACTGAAGCTTTCTTT
>TRBJ2-7|TRBV27|few|-
CASSSAYEQYF
TGTGCCAGCAGCTCGGCCTACGAGCAGTACTTC
>TRBJ1-2|TRBV4-3|-|TRBD1
CASSQEERTGGLYGYTF
TGCGCCAGCAGCCAAGAGGAGAGGACAGGGGGCCTCTATGGCTACACCTTC
>TRBJ2-1|TRBV9|-|TRBD2
CASSDTSGVYNEQFF
TGTGCCAGCAGCGACACTAGCGGAGTTTACAATGAGCAGTTCTTC
>TRBJ1-1|TRBV5-4|-|-
CASSITGTFAFF
TGTGCCAGCAGCATTACCGGGACGTTCGCTTTCTTT
>TRBJ2-7|TRBV5-6|-|-
CASSRPLGGGGSTEQYF
TGTGCCAGCAGCCGACCTTTAGGAGGAGGGGGGTCTACGGAGCAGTACTTC
>TRBJ1-3|TRBV5-1|-|-
CASSLDRDSGNTIYF
TGCGCCAGCAGCTTGGACAGGGACTCTGGAAACACCATATATTTT
>TRBJ2-1|TRBV4-3|few|-
CASSQERSNEQFF
TGCGCCAGCAGCCAAGAGAGAAGCAATGAGCAGTTCTTC
>TRBJ1-5|TRBV28|once|-
CASSLTPRARQPQHF
TGTGCCAGCAGTTTAACCCCCAGGGCGAGGCAGCCCCAGCATTTT
>TRBJ2-7|TRBV29-1|-|TRBD1
CSVSSGTGALYEQYF
TGCAGCGTCAGCTCCGGGACAGGGGCCCTTTACGAGCAGTACTTC
>TRBJ1-5|TRBV21-1|-|-
CASSRGRSQKNQPQHF
TGTGCCAGCAGCCGGGGGCGTTCACAGAAAAACCAGCCCCAGCATTTT
>TRBJ2-1|TRBV7-3|-|TRBD2
CASSSEGTPGGNEQFF
TGTGCCAGCAGCTCAGAAGGGACCCCGGGGGGGAATGAGCAGTTCTTC
>TRBJ2-1|TRBV5-1|-|-
CASSLASGRYNEQFF
TGCGCCAGCAGCTTGGCAAGTGGAAGGTACAATGAGCAGTTCTTC
>TRBJ2-3|TRBV7-9|-|-
CASSSGRTSTDTQYF
TGTGCCAGCAGCTCGGGACGGACTAGCACAGATACGCAGTATTTT
>TRBJ1-5|TRBV25-1|once|-
CASSEGAGYSNQPQHF
TGTGCCAGCAGTGAAGGGGCAGGGTACAGCAATCAGCCCCAGCATTTT
>TRBJ1-5|TRBV7-9|-|-
CASSLQGSNQPQHF
TGTGCCAGCAGCTTACAGGGTAGCAATCAGCCCCAGCATTTT
>TRBJ2-3|TRBV5-8|-|-
CASSLRGTSTDTQYF
TGTGCCAGCAGCTTGAGGGGGACTAGCACAGATACGCAGTATTTT
>TRBJ2-7|TRBV2|few|-
CASTGGKLGEQYF
TGTGCCAGCACGGGCGGGAAGCTCGGCGAGCAGTACTTC
>TRBJ2-7|TRBV7-2|-|TRBD2
CASSPGGAQYF
TGTGCCAGCAGCCCCGGGGGGGCGCAGTACTTC
>TRBJ2-5|TRBV6-1|-|-
CASSEALGGQGETQYF
TGTGCCAGCAGTGAAGCGTTAGGTGGGCAGGGAGAGACCCAGTACTTC
>TRBJ1-3|TRBV14|-|-
CASSQGMGSGNTIYF
TGTGCCAGCAGCCAAGGAATGGGAAGTGGAAACACCATATATTTT
>TRBJ2-3|TRBV7-2|-|TRBD2
CASSPGLVGTDTQYF
TGTGCCAGCAGCCCAGGACTAGTAGGCACAGATACGCAGTATTTT
>TRBJ2-7|TRBV6-4|-|-
CASSVGPEGNEQYF
TGTGCCAGCAGTGTCGGGCCGGAGGGAAACGAGCAGTACTTC
>TRBJ1-1|TRBV19|-|TRBD1
CASRVGQGRTEAFF
TGTGCCAGTAGGGTAGGACAGGGAAGGACTGAAGCTTTCTTT
>TRBJ2-1|TRBV7-9|-|-
CASSPLSSYNEQFF
TGTGCCAGCAGCCCACTAAGCTCCTACAATGAGCAGTTCTTC